This TCR beta chain was documented in a study of T-cell memory formation after mild COVID-19 (dated by TCRdb to about 2021). The study in broad terms: TCR sequence clusters from the two donors were largely donor specific. Two young, previously healthy adult volunteers made up the cohort, one male and one female. In a couple of donors, T-cell clones that expanded and contracted after mild COVID-19 were followed by sequencing TCRalpha and TCRbeta repertoires longitudinally.

General findings and caveats noted by the study authors: The study included only a couple of mild cases, and larger cohorts that include severe cases with pre-infection samples were judged to be necessary. Some responding clones were detected in pre-infection memory, which suggested that pre-existing cross-reactive memory T cells had joined the SARS-CoV-2 response. Clones contracting from day 15 to 85 had balanced CD4/CD8 phenotypes, while a second wave expanding from day 15 to 37 was biased towards CD4+. Contracting CD4+ clones turned up mainly in the CM and EM memory subsets, whereas EMRA was where CD8+ clones were enriched. SARS-CoV-2 specificity of the second-wave clones peaking on day 37 was not confirmed.

From its cysteine to its phenylalanine, the CDR3 spans 12 amino acids. Only the CDR3 DNA stays, 36 bases, in frame from base 1. Between the V and J ends, shortened by 6 bases and 7 bases respectively, the junction contains 13 bases. TCRdb names Illumina NovaSeq 6000 as the instrument used. cDNA libraries for TCRalpha and TCRbeta were prepared by 5'RACE using constant-segment primers, with sample barcodes and unique molecular identifiers added. Trizol reagent was used to extract RNA from every sample. The libraries were amplified in two PCR steps, and the second step added a second sample barcode and Illumina TruSeq adapters. Libraries were sequenced on an Illumina NovaSeq with 2 x 150 bp paired-end reads. From the authors' description of their analysis: Demultiplexing of reads and collapsing into UMI-guided consensus sequences were performed with migec v1.2.7. With mixcr v2.1.11, UMI consensuses were aligned to TRA and TRB V and J templates and assembled into clonotypes. Expanded or contracted clonotypes were those called significant by both edgeR and NoisET, with noise models trained on biological replicates. edgeR calls used a false discovery rate-adjusted p below 0.01 and a log2 fold-change threshold of 1. PCA with hierarchical clustering of max-normalized trajectories of the 1000 most abundant clonotypes was used as exploratory dynamics analysis. The CD4 or CD8 phenotype of responding clones was assigned using the separately sequenced CD4+ and CD8+ repertoires. The public sequencing data were trimmed at Q25 with fastp and processed into clonotypes with MiXCR by TCRdb, which kept only in-frame beta chains. CDR3 protein sequences are deduplicated, and each keeps its most common genes and DNA. The V and J calls here are based on TCRdb, not the publication. The table for this sample lists about 560,000 distinct CDR3 sequences; about 18% of them were counted only once. The ten most abundant clones make up roughly 8% of the sample.

This clonotype was observed a handful of times. No antigen is known for it. No much larger clone exists at a distance of one base, and base qualities are not known. Ficoll-Paque density gradient centrifugation was the method used to isolate PBMCs. The chain links TRBV12-3 or TRBV12-4 with TRBJ2-7, with TRBD2 perhaps the D gene, on 6 matching bases. This receptor was taken from an adult woman who had mild COVID-19 (a few samples of this study predate the infection). The sample titles of this study are shuffled in the database, so cell type and time point are left out; the donor was told from shared clones. Sequences were obtained from PBMCs or a T cell subset sorted from them (not recorded which). The CDR3 amino acid sequence is: CASSRLAGEQYF. The bases are TGTGCCAGCAGCAGATTGGCGGGGGAGCAGTACTTC.